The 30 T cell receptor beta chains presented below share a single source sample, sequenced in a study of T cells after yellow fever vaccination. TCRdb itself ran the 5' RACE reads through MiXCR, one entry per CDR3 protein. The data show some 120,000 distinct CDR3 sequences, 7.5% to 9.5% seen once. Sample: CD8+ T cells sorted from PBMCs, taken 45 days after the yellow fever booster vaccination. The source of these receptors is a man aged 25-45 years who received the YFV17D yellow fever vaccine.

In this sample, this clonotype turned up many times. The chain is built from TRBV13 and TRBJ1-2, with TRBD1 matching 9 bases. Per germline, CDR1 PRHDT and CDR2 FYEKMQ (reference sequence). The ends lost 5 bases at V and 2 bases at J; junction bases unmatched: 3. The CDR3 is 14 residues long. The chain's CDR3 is CASSLGTGNYGYTF. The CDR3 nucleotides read TGTGCCAGCAGCCTCGGGACAGGGAACTATGGCTACACCTTC.

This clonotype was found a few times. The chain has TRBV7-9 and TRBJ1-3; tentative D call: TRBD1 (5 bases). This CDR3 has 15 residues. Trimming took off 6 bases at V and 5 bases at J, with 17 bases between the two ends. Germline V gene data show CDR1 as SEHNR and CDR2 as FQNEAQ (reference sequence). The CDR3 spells CASRGDTGKRNTIYF. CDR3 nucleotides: TGTGCCAGCAGGGGAGATACAGGAAAGAGAAACACCATATATTTT. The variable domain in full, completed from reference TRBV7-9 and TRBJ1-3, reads DTGVSQNPRHKITKRGQNVTFRCDPISEHNRLYWYRQTLGQGPEFLTYFQNEAQLEKSRLLSDRFSAERPKGSFSTLEIQRTEQGDSAMYLCASRGDTGKRNTIYFGEGSWLTVV.

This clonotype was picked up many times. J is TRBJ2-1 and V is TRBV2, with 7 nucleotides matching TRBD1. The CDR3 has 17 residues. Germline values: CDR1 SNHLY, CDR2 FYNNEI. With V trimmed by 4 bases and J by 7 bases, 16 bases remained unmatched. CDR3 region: CASSGDPRGYRENEQFF. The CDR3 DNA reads TGTGCCAGCAGTGGGGACCCCAGGGGGTATCGGGAAAATGAGCAGTTCTTC.

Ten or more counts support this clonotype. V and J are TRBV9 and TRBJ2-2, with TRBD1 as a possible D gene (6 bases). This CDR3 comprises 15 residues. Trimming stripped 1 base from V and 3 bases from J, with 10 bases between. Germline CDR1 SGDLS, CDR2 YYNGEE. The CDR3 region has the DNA TGTGCCAGCAGCGTACGGGACACCCACACCGGGGAGCTGTTTTTT. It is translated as CASSVRDTHTGELFF. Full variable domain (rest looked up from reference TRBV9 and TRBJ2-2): DSGVTQTPKHLITATGQRVTLRCSPRSGDLSVYWYQQSLDQGLQFLIQYYNGEERAKGNILERFSAQQFPDLHSELNLSSLELGDSALYFCASSVRDTHTGELFFGEGSRLTVL.

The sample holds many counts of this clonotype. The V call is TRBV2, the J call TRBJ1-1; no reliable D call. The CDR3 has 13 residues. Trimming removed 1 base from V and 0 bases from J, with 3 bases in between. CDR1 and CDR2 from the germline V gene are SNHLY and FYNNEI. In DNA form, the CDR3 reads TGTGCCAGCAGTGAAGGAATGAACACTGAAGCTTTCTTT. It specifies CASSEGMNTEAFF.

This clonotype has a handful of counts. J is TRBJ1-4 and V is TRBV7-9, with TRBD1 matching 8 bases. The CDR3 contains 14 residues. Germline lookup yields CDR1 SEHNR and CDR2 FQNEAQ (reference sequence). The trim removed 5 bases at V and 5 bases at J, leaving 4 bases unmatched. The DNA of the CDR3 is TGTGCCAGCAGCGTGGACAGGGTGAATGAAAAACTGTTTTTT. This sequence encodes CASSVDRVNEKLFF.

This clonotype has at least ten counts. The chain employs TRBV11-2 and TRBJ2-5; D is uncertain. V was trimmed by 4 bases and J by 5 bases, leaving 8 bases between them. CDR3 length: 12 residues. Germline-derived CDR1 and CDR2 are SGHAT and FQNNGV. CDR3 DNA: TGTGCCAGCAGCTACCGTGGGGAGACCCAGTACTTC. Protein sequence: CASSYRGETQYF. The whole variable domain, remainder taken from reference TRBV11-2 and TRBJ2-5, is EAGVAQSPRYKIIEKRQSVAFWCNPISGHATLYWYQQILGQGPKLLIQFQNNGVVDDSQLPKDRFSAERLKGVDSTLKIQPAKLEDSAVYLCASSYRGETQYFGPGTRLLVL.

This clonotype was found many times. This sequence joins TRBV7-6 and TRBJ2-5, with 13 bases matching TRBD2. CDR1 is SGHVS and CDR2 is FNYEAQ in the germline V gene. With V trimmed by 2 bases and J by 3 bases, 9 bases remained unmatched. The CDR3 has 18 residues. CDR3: CASSLRTSGSPLEETQYF. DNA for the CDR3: TGTGCCAGCAGCTTACGGACTAGCGGGAGCCCCCTGGAAGAGACCCAGTACTTC. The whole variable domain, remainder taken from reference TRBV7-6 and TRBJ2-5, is GAGVSQSPRYKVTKRGQDVALRCDPISGHVSLYWYRQALGQGPEFLTYFNYEAQQDKSGLPNDRFSAERPEGSISTLTIQRTEQRDSAMYRCASSLRTSGSPLEETQYFGPGTRLLVL.

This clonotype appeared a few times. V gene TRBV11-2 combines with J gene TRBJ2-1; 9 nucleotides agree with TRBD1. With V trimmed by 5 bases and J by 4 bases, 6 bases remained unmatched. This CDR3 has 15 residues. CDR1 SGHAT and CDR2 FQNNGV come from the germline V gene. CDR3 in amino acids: CASSETGGAYNEQFF. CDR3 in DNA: TGTGCCAGCAGCGAGACAGGGGGAGCGTACAATGAGCAGTTCTTC.

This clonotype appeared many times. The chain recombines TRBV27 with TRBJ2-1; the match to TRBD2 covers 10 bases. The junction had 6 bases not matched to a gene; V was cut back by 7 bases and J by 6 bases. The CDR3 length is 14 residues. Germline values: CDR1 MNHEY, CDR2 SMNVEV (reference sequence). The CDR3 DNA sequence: TGTGCCAGCACCCTAGCGGGAGAAGCCAATGAGCAGTTCTTC. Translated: CASTLAGEANEQFF.

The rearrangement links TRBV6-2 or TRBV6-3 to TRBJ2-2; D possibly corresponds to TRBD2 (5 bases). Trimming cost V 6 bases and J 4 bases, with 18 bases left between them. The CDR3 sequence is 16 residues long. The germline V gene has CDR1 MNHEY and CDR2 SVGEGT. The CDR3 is CASSYFPEDRTGELFF. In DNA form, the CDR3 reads TGTGCCAGCAGCTATTTCCCGGAGGACCGCACCGGGGAGCTGTTTTTT.

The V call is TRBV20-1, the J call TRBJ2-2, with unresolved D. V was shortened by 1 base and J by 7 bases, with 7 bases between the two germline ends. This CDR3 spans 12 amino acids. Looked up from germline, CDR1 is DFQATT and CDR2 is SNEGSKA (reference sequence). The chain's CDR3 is CSARGGGGELFF. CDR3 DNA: TGCAGTGCTAGAGGGGGTGGCGGGGAGCTGTTTTTT.

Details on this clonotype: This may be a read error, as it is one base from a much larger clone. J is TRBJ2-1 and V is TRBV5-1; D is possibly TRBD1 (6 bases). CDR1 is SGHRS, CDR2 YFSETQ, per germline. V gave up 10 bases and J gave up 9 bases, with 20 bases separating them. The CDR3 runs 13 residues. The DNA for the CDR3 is TGCGCCGGCACTGGGCAGGGGTTAGTTGAGCAGTTCTTC. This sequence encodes CAGTGQGLVEQFF.

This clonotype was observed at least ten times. The CDR3 DNA follows: TGTGCCAGTGACCAGGGGGAAGGGACCCAGTACTTC. It translates to CASDQGEGTQYF. V and J are TRBV14 and TRBJ2-5, with 7 nucleotides matching TRBD1. CDR1 SGHDN and CDR2 FVKESK come from the germline V gene. The CDR3 extends over 12 amino acids. The V gene end was trimmed by 9 bases and the J gene end by 7 bases; junction bases not matched to a gene: 8. Full variable domain (remainder filled in from reference TRBV14 and TRBJ2-5): EAGVTQFPSHSVIEKGQTVTLRCDPISGHDNLYWYRRVMGKEIKFLLHFVKESKQDESGMPNNRFLAERTGGTYSTLKVQPAELEDSGVYFCASDQGEGTQYFGPGTRLLVL.

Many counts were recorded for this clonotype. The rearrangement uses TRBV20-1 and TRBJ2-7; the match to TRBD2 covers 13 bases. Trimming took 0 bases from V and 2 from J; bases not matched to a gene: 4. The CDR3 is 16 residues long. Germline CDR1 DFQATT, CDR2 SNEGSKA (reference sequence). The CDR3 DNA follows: TGCAGTGCTAGAGATCGAGGGACTAGCGGGACCTACGAGCAGTACTTC. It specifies CSARDRGTSGTYEQYF.

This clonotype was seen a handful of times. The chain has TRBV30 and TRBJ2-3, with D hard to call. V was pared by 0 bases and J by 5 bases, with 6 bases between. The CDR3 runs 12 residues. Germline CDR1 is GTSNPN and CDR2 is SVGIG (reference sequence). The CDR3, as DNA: TGTGCCTGGAGTGTAGCTGGAGATACGCAGTATTTT. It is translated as CAWSVAGDTQYF.

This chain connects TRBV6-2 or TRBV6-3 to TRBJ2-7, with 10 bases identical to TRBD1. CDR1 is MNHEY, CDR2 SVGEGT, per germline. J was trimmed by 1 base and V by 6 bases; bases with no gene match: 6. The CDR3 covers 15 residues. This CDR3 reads CASSRPGQGSYEQYF. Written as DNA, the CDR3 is TGTGCCAGCAGCCGTCCGGGACAGGGGTCCTACGAGCAGTACTTC.

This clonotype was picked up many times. This chain's CDR3 is CASPLAENTGELFF. For the CDR3, the DNA is TGTGCCAGCCCCTTAGCGGAGAACACCGGGGAGCTGTTTTTT. The chain is built from TRBV12-3 or TRBV12-4 and TRBJ2-2, with a tentative D call TRBD2 (6 bases). The CDR3 runs 14 residues. V was pared by 8 bases and J by 1 base, with 11 bases between.

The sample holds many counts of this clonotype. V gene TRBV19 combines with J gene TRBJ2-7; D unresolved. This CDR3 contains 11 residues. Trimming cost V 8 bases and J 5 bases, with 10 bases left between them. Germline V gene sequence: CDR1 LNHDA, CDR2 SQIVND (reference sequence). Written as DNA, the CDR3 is TGTGCCAGTGGTCGCGGTCACGAGCAGTACTTC. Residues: CASGRGHEQYF. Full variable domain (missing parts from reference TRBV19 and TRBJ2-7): DGGITQSPKYLFRKEGQNVTLSCEQNLNHDAMYWYRQDPGQGLRLIYYSQIVNDFQKGDIAEGYSVSREKKESFPLTVTSAQKNPTAFYLCASGRGHEQYFGPGTRLTVT.

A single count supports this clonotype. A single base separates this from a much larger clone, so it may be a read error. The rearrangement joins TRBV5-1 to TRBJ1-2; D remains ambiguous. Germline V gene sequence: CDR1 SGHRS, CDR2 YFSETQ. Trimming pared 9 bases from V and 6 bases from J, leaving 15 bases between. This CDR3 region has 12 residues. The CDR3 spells CATRSNPDGYTF. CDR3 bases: TGCGCCACCAGATCGAACCCGGATGGCTACACCTTC. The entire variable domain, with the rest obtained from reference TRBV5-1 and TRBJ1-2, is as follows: KAGVTQTPRYLIKTRGQQVTLSCSPISGHRSVSWYQQTPGQGLQFLFEYFSETQRNKGNFPGRFSGRQFSNSRSEMNVSTLELGDSALYLCATRSNPDGYTFGSGTRLTVV.

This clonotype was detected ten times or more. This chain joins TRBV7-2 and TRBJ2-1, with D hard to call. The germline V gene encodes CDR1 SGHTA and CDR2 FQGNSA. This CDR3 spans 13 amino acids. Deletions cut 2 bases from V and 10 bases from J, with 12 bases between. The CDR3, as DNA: TGTGCCAGCAGCTTACTCGGCCCATGGGAGCAGTTCTTC. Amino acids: CASSLLGPWEQFF.

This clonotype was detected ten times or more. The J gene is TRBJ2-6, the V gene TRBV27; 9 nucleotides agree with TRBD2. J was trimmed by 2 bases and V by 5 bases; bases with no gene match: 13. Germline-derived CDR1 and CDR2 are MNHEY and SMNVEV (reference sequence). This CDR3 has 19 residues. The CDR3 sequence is CASSESLAGVNTGANVLTF. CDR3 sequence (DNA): TGTGCCAGCAGTGAGTCTTTAGCGGGAGTAAATACTGGGGCCAACGTCCTGACTTTC.

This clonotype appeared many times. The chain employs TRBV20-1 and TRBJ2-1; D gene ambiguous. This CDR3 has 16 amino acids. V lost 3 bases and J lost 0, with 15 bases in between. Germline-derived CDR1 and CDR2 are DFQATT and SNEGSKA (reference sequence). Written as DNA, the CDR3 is TGCAGTGCTAGCCCCCCACTTCCGCTCTCCTACAATGAGCAGTTCTTC. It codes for CSASPPLPLSYNEQFF.

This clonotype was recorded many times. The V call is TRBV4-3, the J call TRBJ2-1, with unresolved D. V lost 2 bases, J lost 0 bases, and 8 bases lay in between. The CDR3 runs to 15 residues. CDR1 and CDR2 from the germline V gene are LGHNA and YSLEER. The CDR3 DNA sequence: TGCGCCAGCAGCCAAAGTTCGAGCTCCTACAATGAGCAGTTCTTC. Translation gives CASSQSSSSYNEQFF.

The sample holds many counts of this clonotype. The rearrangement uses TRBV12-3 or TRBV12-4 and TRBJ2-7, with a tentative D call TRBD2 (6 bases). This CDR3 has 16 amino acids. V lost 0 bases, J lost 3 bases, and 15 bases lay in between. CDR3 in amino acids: CASSLAGGTDLYEQYF. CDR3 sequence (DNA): TGTGCCAGCAGTTTAGCTGGGGGGACCGACCTCTACGAGCAGTACTTC.

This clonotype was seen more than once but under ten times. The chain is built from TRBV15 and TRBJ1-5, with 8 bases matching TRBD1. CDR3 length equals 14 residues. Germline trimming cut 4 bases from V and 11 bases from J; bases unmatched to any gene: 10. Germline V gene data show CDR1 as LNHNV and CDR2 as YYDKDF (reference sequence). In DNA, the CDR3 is TGTGCCACCAGCACCGGACAGGGTGGGAGTGCCCAGCATTTT. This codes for CATSTGQGGSAQHF.

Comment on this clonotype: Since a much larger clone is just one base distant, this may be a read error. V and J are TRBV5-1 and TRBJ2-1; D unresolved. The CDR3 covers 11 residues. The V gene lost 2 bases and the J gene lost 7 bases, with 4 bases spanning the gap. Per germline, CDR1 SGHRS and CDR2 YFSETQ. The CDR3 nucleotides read TGCGCCAGCAGCTTAATGAATGAGCAGTTCTTC. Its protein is CASSLMNEQFF.

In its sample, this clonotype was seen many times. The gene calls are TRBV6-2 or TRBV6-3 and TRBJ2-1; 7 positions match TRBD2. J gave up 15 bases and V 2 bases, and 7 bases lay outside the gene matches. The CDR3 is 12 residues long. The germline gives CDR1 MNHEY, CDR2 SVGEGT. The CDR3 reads CASSYGAGVGFF. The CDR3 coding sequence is TGTGCCAGCAGTTACGGGGCGGGAGTAGGGTTCTTC.

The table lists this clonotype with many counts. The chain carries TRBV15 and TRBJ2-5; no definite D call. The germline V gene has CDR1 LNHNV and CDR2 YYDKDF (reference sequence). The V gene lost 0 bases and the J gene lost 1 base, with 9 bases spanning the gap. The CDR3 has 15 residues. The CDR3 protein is CATSRDLDVQETQYF. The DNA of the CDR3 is TGTGCCACCAGCAGAGATCTGGATGTCCAAGAGACCCAGTACTTC.

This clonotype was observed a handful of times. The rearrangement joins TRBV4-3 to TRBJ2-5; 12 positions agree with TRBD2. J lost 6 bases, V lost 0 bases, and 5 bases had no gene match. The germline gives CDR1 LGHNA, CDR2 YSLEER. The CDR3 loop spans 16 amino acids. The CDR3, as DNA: TGCGCCAGCAGCCAAGAACCGACTAGCGGGAGTCAGACCCAGTACTTC. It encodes CASSQEPTSGSQTQYF.